This record concerns one T cell receptor beta chain sequence. Its antigen remains unidentified. This entry comes from a study of cytomegalovirus exposure and HLA in healthy donors. Overall study results and limits: Indistinguishable V segments, including TRBV6-2 and TRBV6-3, were excluded.

PCR was performed using 60 Vbeta and 13 Jbeta primers. The repertoire was sequenced with immunoSEQ multiplex PCR; TCRdb's copy has only in-frame clones and lacks some. The profile shows 90,000 to 100,000 clones, 82% of them singletons. At the time of sampling, donors were nominally healthy, though unrecorded immune exposures were likely. The junction had 3 bases not matched to a gene; V was cut back by 1 base and J by 3 bases. Germline CDR1 is SGDLS and CDR2 is YYNGEE. There are 15 residues in the CDR3. The chain combines TRBV9 with TRBJ2-2; 7 bases are a match to TRBD1. The TCR originated in a man in his fifties in good health and CMV-seronegative. The material sequenced was PBMCs. The CDR3 DNA reads TGTGCCAGCAGCGTACGAGGGGGCTACACCGGGGAGCTGTTTTTT. This translates into CASSVRGGYTGELFF.